The sequence of this TCR beta chain was determined in a study of T cell responses to AZD1222 COVID-19 vaccine. The table came from immunoSEQ multiplex PCR; TCRdb's copy has only in-frame clones and leaves some out. Counted here are 100,000 to 120,000 clones, 81% occurring once; the ten biggest clones make up about 4.6%. In the case of this clone: The antigen remains unidentified.

Notes on the study in general: In all cases, repertoires were sampled only after the peak T cell response.

The CDR3 contains 13 residues. The ends were cut back, 6 bases at V and 4 bases at J, with 12 bases in the middle. Per germline, CDR1 MNHEY and CDR2 SVGAGI. The genes are TRBV6-5 and TRBJ2-5; D is unresolved. The sequenced sample was peripheral blood, obtained on day 0 of AZD1222 vaccination. This TCR derives from an adult in good health. Here the CDR3 reads CASSVEPGETQYF. The DNA of the CDR3 is TGTGCCAGCAGCGTAGAGCCCGGAGAGACCCAGTACTTC.